These 7 T cell receptor beta chains share one sample of origin, sequenced in a study of neurological immune-mediated disorders. TCRdb re-called the 5' RACE reads with MiXCR, one entry per CDR3 protein. Among approximately 30,000 distinct CDR3 sequences listed, about 6.2% were seen once. The sequenced sample consisted of PBMCs. The origin of the receptors is a woman aged 50 to 65 in good health.

This clonotype was seen at least ten times. The rearrangement links TRBV29-1 to TRBJ1-2; a weak D match, TRBD1 (5 bases). Germline CDR1 is SQVTM and CDR2 is ANQGSEA. The ends were cut back, 3 bases at V and 8 bases at J, with 13 bases in the middle. The CDR3 consists of 12 residues. In DNA form, the CDR3 reads TGCAGCGTTGACGAGGGACCGGACGGCTACACCTTC. Translating gives CSVDEGPDGYTF.

This clonotype was seen at least ten times. The chain couples TRBV19 to TRBJ2-7; 8 bases map to TRBD1. CDR3 length: 13 amino acids. The V and J ends lost 5 bases and 6 bases, in that order; junction bases with no gene match: 6. The germline gives CDR1 LNHDA, CDR2 SQIVND (reference sequence). For the CDR3, the DNA is TGTGCCAGTAGTGGACAGGGTGTCTCCGAGCAGTACTTC. It encodes CASSGQGVSEQYF.

The sample holds many counts of this clonotype. CDR3 loop: CASSLDGGSEDTQYF. The CDR3 coding sequence is TGCGCCAGCAGCTTGGATGGGGGGTCGGAAGATACGCAGTATTTT. The chain employs TRBV5-1 and TRBJ2-3; D possibly corresponds to TRBD2 (6 bases). The CDR3 is made up of 15 amino acids. Trimming stripped 0 bases from V and 5 bases from J, with 13 bases between. Germline V lookup: CDR1 SGHRS, CDR2 YFSETQ.

This clonotype was counted at least ten times. This chain joins TRBV7-9 and TRBJ1-5; TRBD1 agrees at 9 bases. The CDR3 runs to 14 residues. The germline CDR1 and CDR2 sequences are SEHNR and FQNEAQ (reference sequence). After removal of 5 bases from V and 4 bases from J, the junction contained 3 bases not matched to a gene. The CDR3 is CASSLGQGNQPQHF. The CDR3 nucleotides read TGTGCCAGCAGCCTCGGACAGGGGAATCAGCCCCAGCATTTT. Filled out from reference TRBV7-9 and TRBJ1-5, the complete variable domain reads DTGVSQNPRHKITKRGQNVTFRCDPISEHNRLYWYRQTLGQGPEFLTYFQNEAQLEKSRLLSDRFSAERPKGSFSTLEIQRTEQGDSAMYLCASSLGQGNQPQHFGDGTRLSIL.

This clonotype was detected ten times or more. The chain is built from TRBV20-1 and TRBJ2-1; 9 bases agree with TRBD2. V trimming: 0 bases; J trimming: 7 bases; junction bases outside the gene matches: 10. This CDR3 has 16 amino acids. The germline V gene has CDR1 DFQATT and CDR2 SNEGSKA (reference sequence). The CDR3 loop reads CSARDLAGGQWNEQFF. CDR3 nucleotides: TGCAGTGCTAGAGATCTCGCGGGAGGGCAGTGGAATGAGCAGTTCTTC.

This clonotype was recorded many times. The V and J genes are TRBV28 and TRBJ2-3; 10 nucleotides align to TRBD2. V was clipped by 2 bases and J by 5 bases; unmatched bases: 4. This CDR3 is built from 15 residues. The germline CDR1 and CDR2 sequences are MDHEN and SYDVKM. The CDR3 spells CASSLHSGRGDTQYF. The CDR3 DNA reads TGTGCCAGCAGTTTACACAGCGGGAGGGGAGATACGCAGTATTTT.

At least ten counts were recorded for this clonotype. The gene calls are TRBV7-2 and TRBJ2-1; D uncertain. This CDR3 region has 15 residues. Germline-derived CDR1 and CDR2 are SGHTA and FQGNSA. Trimming removed 0 bases at V and 7 bases at J, with 13 bases between. The CDR3 nucleotides read TGTGCCAGCAGCTTAGCGGGATTTGTTTCGAATGAGCAGTTCTTC. This sequence encodes CASSLAGFVSNEQFF.